Each of the 12 T cell receptor beta chains below was sequenced from the same sample in a study of T and B cells in COVID-19 patients (TCRdb year 2020). TCRdb lists the instrument as Illumina MiSeq. TRB rearrangements were amplified by multiplex PCR with BIOMED2 TRB-A/B primer pools. TCRdb reran the public reads through fastp at Q25 and MiXCR, keeping productive beta chains. One record per CDR3 amino acid sequence lists the most common genes and DNA. The table for this sample lists several thousand distinct CDR3 sequences; 25% to 35% of them were counted only once. Clones ranked in the top ten supply around 20% of the sample. TRB repertoires were amplified using roughly 230-550 ng of genomic DNA isolated from blood. Material for sequencing was blood. The receptors were sampled from a human donor with active COVID-19.

The V and J genes are TRBV20-1 and TRBJ2-7; the D gene is possibly TRBD1 (6 bases). The CDR3 covers 14 residues. Per germline, CDR1 DFQATT and CDR2 SNEGSKA (reference sequence). V gave up 2 bases and J gave up 4 bases, with 15 bases separating them. The CDR3 nucleotides are TGCAGTGCTAGAAAGCAGGGGTTCAAATACGAGCAGTACTTC. This gives the protein CSARKQGFKYEQYF.

V usage is TRBV27 and J usage is TRBJ1-2; D unresolved. The CDR3 length is 14 residues. Trimming removed 7 bases from V and 0 bases from J, with 12 bases in between. Germline V gene data show CDR1 as MNHEY and CDR2 as SMNVEV (reference sequence). The CDR3 here is CASKRVSANYGYTF. CDR3 nucleotide sequence: TGTGCCAGCAAGAGGGTATCCGCTAACTATGGCTACACCTTC.

This clonotype has a handful of counts. The chain has TRBV6-1 and TRBJ2-7; 7 positions agree with TRBD2. Germline trimming cut 2 bases from V and 3 bases from J; bases unmatched to any gene: 7. This CDR3 spans 15 amino acids. CDR1 is MNHNS, CDR2 SASEGT, per germline. This CDR3 is CASSELEAGYYEQYV. As DNA, the CDR3 is TGTGCCAGCAGTGAACTGGAAGCGGGGTACTACGAGCAGTACGTC.

This clonotype was seen more than once but under ten times. J is TRBJ1-4 and V is TRBV18, with unresolved D. CDR1 and CDR2 (germline): KGHSH, LQKENI. Trimming removed 1 base at V and 8 bases at J, with 8 bases between. CDR3 length: 13 residues. The CDR3 loop is CASSPQGWEKLFF. The CDR3 coding sequence is TGTGCCAGCTCACCACAGGGTTGGGAAAAACTGTTTTTT.

The V gene is TRBV28, the J gene TRBJ2-7; 9 bases match TRBD1. After removal of 3 bases from V and 4 bases from J, the junction contained 4 bases not matched to a gene. This CDR3 has 14 residues. Germline V gives CDR1 MDHEN, CDR2 SYDVKM. The CDR3 is CASSFVGTGYEQYV. Here the CDR3 DNA reads TGTGCCAGCAGTTTCGTGGGGACAGGGTACGAGCAGTACGTC.

This clonotype showed up just a few times. This chain uses TRBV27 with TRBJ2-7; TRBD2 agrees at 8 bases. Germline loops: CDR1 MNHEY, CDR2 SMNVEV (reference sequence). CDR3 length: 13 amino acids. V lost 5 bases to trimming and J lost 4 bases; unmatched junction nucleotides: 4. The CDR3 nucleotides read TGTGCCAGCAGTCGGGGGGGGGCGTACGAGCAGTACTTC. Translation: CASSRGGAYEQYF.

This clonotype is medium-sized (0.01 to 0.1%) in the sample. V is TRBV29-1 and J is TRBJ2-5, with 7 bases matching TRBD2. V dropped 3 bases and J dropped 5; count of bases not matched to a gene: 3. Germline loops: CDR1 SQVTM, CDR2 ANQGSEA. The CDR3 loop spans 12 amino acids. The DNA for the CDR3 is TGCAGCGTTGATAAGACTAGCGAGACCCAGTACTTC. It is translated as CSVDKTSETQYF.

In its sample, this clonotype was seen a few times. The chain links TRBV11-2 to TRBJ1-1; D is perhaps TRBD1 (6 bases). Trimming took off 4 bases at V and 2 bases at J, with 14 bases between the two ends. CDR1 and CDR2 (germline): SGHAT, FQNNGV. The CDR3 extends over 15 amino acids. CDR3 nucleotides: TGTGCCAGCAGCTCCTACAAACAGGGAAACACTGAAGCTTTCTTT. The encoded protein is CASSSYKQGNTEAFF.

The chain uses TRBV5-1 and TRBJ2-7; no firm D call. V lost 10 bases to trimming and J lost 4 bases, with 15 bases between them. The CDR3 consists of 12 residues. CDR1 is SGHRS and CDR2 is YFSETQ in the germline V gene. The CDR3 nucleotides read TGCGCCCGCGGCGCTCCACCGTACGAGCAGTACTTC. Residues: CARGAPPYEQYF.

This clonotype was counted between two and nine times. The chain employs TRBV18 and TRBJ1-5; 12 positions match TRBD1. The V gene end was trimmed by 3 bases and the J gene end by 6 bases; junction bases not matched to a gene: 0. Per the germline V gene, CDR1 is KGHSH and CDR2 is LQKENI. This CDR3 has 14 residues. Written as DNA, the CDR3 is TGTGCCAGCTCACCGGGACAGGGGGCTCAGCCCCAGCATTTT. It encodes CASSPGQGAQPQHF.

By proportion, this clonotype is medium-sized. This sequence joins TRBV6-6 and TRBJ2-5, with D perhaps given as TRBD1 or TRBD2 (7 bases each). Trimming pared 8 bases from V and 1 base from J, leaving 17 bases between. From germline, CDR1 is MNHNY and CDR2 SVGAGI (reference sequence). This CDR3 has 15 amino acids. The CDR3 DNA is TGTGCCAGCGGGCAGGGGGGGATAGCCCAAGAGACCCAGTACTTC. It codes for CASGQGGIAQETQYF.

V and J are TRBV5-8 and TRBJ2-3, with unresolved D. V dropped 0 bases and J dropped 6 bases, with 8 bases sitting between them. This CDR3 has 13 residues. CDR1 SGHTS and CDR2 YDEGEE come from the germline V gene. As DNA, the CDR3 is TGTGCCAGCAGCTTGGTGGGGTTTGATACGCAGTATTTT. It encodes CASSLVGFDTQYF.